The source of this T cell receptor (beta chain) is a study of metastatic and nonmetastatic thyroid tumors. No treatment of any kind had been given to any patient before thyroid surgery. As handled by the study authors: In papillary thyroid cancer, a distant-metastasis classifier was built using CDR3 differences across clinicopathological groups. TCRdb reanalyzed the PCR reads with MiXCR. Clone size and V and J calls follow TCRdb, not the original study. The sample has about 7,000 clones; 18% are singletons. With respect to this clone: Compared with germline, one end of the junction differs, possibly owing to a read error.

The CDR3 runs 12 residues. Germline V gene sequence: CDR1 MDHEN, CDR2 SYDVKM. The V gene is TRBV28, the J gene TRBJ1-5, with unresolved D. Sequencing was carried out using adjacent normal tissue. The TCR was taken from a male donor with papillary thyroid cancer or a benign thyroid nodule (not recorded which). Some clones in this sample may be carry-over from other donors' samples. The CDR3 sequence: CTSSVQGFHSHF. CDR3 in DNA: TGTACCAGCAGCGTACAAGGGTTCCACAGCCATTTT.